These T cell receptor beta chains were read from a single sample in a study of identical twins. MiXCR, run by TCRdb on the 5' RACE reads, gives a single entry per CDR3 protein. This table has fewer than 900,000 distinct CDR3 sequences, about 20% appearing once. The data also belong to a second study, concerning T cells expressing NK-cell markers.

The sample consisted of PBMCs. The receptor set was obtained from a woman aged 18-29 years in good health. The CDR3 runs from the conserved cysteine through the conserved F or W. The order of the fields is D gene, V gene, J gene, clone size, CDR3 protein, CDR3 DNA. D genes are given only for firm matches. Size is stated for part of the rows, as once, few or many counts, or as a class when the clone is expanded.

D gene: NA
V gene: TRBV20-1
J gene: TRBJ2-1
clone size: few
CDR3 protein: CSASGWDNEQFF
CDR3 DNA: TGCAGTGCTAGTGGTTGGGACAATGAGCAGTTCTTC

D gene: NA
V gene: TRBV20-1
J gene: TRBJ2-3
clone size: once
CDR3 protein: CSARGGITDTQYF
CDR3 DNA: TGCAGTGCTAGAGGTGGGATCACAGATACGCAGTATTTT

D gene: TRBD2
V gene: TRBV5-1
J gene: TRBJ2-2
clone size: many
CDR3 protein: CASSLVWLAENTGELFF
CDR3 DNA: TGCGCCAGCAGCTTGGTATGGCTAGCGGAAAACACCGGGGAGCTGTTTTTT

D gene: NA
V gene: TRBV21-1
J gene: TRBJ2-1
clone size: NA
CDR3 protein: CASTDLQGRSYNEQFF
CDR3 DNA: TGTGCCAGCACCGACTTACAGGGAAGATCCTACAATGAGCAGTTCTTC

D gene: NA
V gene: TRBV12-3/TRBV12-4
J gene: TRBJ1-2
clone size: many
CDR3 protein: CASSPQENYGYTF
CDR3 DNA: TGTGCCAGCAGCCCCCAGGAGAACTATGGCTACACCTTC

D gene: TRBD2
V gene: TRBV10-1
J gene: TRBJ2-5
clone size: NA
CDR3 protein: CASKRGVETQYF
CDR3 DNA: TGCGCCAGCAAACGGGGGGTGGAGACCCAGTACTTC

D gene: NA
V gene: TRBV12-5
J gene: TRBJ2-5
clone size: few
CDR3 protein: CASGLVLGDIPNSETQYF
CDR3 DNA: TGTGCTAGTGGTTTGGTACTCGGGGACATCCCAAATTCGGAGACCCAGTACTTC

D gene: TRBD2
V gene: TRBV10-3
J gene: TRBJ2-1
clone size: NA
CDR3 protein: CATAGLVPNEQFF
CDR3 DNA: TGTGCCACCGCGGGACTAGTGCCCAATGAGCAGTTCTTC

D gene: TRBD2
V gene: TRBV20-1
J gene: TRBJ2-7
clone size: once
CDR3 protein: CSARDGLAAYEQYF
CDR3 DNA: TGCAGTGCTAGAGATGGGCTAGCGGCATACGAGCAGTACTTC

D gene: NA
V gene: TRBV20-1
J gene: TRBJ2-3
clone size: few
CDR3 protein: CSVPGSGTDTQYF
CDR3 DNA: TGCAGTGTCCCCGGTAGCGGTACAGATACGCAGTATTTT

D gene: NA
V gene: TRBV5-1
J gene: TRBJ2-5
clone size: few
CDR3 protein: CASSHGLGMETQYF
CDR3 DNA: TGCGCCAGCAGCCACGGCTTGGGGATGGAGACCCAGTACTTC

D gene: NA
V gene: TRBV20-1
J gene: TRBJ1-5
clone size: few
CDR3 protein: CSALTGDQPQHF
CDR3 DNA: TGCAGTGCTCTGACCGGAGATCAGCCCCAGCATTTT

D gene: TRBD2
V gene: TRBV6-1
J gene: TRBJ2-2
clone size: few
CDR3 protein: CASRPPGLANTGELFF
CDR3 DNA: TGTGCCAGCAGACCCCCGGGACTAGCGAACACCGGGGAGCTGTTTTTT

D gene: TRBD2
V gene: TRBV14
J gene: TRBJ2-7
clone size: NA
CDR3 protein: CASSQDRSGEFLSYEQYF
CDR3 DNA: TGTGCCAGCAGCCAAGATCGCAGCGGGGAGTTCCTCTCCTACGAGCAGTACTTC

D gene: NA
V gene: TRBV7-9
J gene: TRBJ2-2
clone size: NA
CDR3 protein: CASSLGRETGRTGELFF
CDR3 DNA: TGTGCCAGCAGCTTGGGAAGAGAGACAGGGAGGACCGGGGAGCTGTTTTTT

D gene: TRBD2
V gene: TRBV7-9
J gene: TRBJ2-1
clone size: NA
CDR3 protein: CASSEGGLAGEYNEQFF
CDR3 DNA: TGTGCCAGCAGCGAGGGGGGACTAGCGGGGGAGTACAATGAGCAGTTCTTC

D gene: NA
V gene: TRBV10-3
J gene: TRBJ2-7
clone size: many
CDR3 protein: CAISEYLSLRGTTYEQYF
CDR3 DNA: TGTGCCATCAGTGAATATCTATCCCTTAGGGGGACTACCTACGAGCAGTACTTC

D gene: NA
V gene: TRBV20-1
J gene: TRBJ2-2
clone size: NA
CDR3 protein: CSARTQNTGELFF
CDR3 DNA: TGCAGTGCTAGAACCCAGAACACCGGGGAGCTGTTTTTT

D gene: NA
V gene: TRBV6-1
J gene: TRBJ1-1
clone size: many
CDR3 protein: CASTGDRNTEAFF
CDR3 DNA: TGTGCCAGCACGGGCGACCGGAACACTGAAGCTTTCTTT

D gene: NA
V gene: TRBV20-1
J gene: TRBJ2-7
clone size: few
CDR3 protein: CSALLSYEQYF
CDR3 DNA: TGCAGTGCCCTTCTTTCCTACGAGCAGTACTTC

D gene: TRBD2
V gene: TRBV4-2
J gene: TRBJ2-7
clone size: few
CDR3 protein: CASSQDSSGVYEQYF
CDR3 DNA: TGTGCCAGCAGCCAAGATAGCAGCGGGGTCTACGAGCAGTACTTC

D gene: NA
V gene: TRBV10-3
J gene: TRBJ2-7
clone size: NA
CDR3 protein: CAIRASGPGIHEQYF
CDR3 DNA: TGTGCCATCAGAGCCTCCGGGCCCGGTATACACGAGCAGTACTTC

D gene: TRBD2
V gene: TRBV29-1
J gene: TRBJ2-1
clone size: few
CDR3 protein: CSVQKTSGINEQFF
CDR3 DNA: TGCAGCGTTCAAAAGACTAGCGGGATCAATGAGCAGTTCTTC

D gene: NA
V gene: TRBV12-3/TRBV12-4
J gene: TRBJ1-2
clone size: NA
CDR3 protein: CASSSGRRTNYGYTF
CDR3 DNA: TGTGCCAGCAGTTCTGGAAGGCGAACTAACTATGGCTACACCTTC

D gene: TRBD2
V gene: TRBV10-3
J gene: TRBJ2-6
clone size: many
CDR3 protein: CAIRNTDGLAESSGANVLTF
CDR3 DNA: TGTGCCATCAGAAACACGGATGGACTAGCGGAAAGCTCTGGGGCCAACGTCCTGACTTTC

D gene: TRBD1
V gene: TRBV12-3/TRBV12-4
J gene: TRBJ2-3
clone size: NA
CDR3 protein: CASSLQGARTDTQYF
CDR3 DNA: TGTGCCAGCAGTTTACAGGGGGCGCGGACAGATACGCAGTATTTT

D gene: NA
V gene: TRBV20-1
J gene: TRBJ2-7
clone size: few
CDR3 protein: CSARGLKGIEQYF
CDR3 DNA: TGCAGTGCTAGAGGGCTAAAGGGGATCGAGCAGTACTTC

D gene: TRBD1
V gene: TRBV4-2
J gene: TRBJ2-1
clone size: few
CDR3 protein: CASSHDRDRGRHEQFF
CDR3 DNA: TGTGCCAGCAGCCATGACCGGGACAGGGGCAGACATGAGCAGTTCTTC

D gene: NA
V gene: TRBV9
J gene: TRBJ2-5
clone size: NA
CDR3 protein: CASSVEGLQGLETQYF
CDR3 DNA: TGTGCCAGCAGCGTAGAAGGACTACAGGGATTGGAGACCCAGTACTTC

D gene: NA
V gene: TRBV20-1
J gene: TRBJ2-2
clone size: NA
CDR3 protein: CSARRAETGELFF
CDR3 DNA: TGCAGTGCTAGGAGAGCGGAAACCGGGGAGCTGTTTTTT

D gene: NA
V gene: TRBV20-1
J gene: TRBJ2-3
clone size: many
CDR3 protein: CSAKRVSGDTQYF
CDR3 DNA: TGCAGTGCTAAACGGGTTTCTGGAGATACGCAGTATTTT

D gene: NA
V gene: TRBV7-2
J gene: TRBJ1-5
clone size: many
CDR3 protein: CASSFQAGQPQHF
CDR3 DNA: TGTGCCAGCAGCTTCCAGGCGGGACAGCCCCAGCATTTT

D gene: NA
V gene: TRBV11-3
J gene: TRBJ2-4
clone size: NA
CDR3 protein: CASSLDKSIAKNIQYF
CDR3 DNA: TGTGCCAGCAGCTTAGATAAATCGATAGCCAAAAACATTCAGTACTTC

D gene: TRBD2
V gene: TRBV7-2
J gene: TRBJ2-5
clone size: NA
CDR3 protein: CASTVGGGGRGETQYF
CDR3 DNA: TGTGCCAGCACCGTCGGTGGCGGGGGGCGAGGGGAGACCCAGTACTTC

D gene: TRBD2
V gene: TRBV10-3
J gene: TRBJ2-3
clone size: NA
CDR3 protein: CATRPGGGGADTQYF
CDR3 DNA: TGTGCCACCCGCCCTGGGGGCGGGGGGGCAGATACGCAGTATTTT

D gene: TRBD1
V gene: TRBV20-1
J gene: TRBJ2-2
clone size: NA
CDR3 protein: CSAVQGAGELFF
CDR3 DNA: TGCAGTGCTGTTCAGGGGGCCGGGGAGCTGTTTTTT

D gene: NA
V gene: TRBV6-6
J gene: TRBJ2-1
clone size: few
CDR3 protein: CASSSGAQFF
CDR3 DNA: TGTGCCAGCAGTTCCGGTGCGCAGTTCTTC

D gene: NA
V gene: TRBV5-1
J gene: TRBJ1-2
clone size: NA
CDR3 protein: CASSSGQLNPTF
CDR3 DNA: TGCGCCAGCAGCTCCGGACAACTCAACCCCACCTTC

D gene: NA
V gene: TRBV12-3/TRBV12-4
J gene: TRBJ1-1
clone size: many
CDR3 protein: CASSPARIEAFF
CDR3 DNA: TGTGCCAGCAGTCCCGCGAGAATTGAAGCTTTCTTT

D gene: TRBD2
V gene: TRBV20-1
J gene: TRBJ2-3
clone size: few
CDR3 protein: CSAVTSASTDTQYF
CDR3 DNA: TGCAGTGCAGTGACTAGCGCGAGCACAGATACGCAGTATTTT

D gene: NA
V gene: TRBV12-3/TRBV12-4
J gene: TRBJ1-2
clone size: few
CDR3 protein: CASSRTRGGYTF
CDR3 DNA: TGTGCCAGCAGTCGAACGAGAGGTGGCTACACCTTC

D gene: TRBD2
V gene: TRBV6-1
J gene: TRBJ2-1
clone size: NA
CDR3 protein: CASSPIYELAGPGNEQFF
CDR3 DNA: TGTGCCAGCAGTCCAATCTATGAACTAGCGGGGCCCGGGAATGAGCAGTTCTTC

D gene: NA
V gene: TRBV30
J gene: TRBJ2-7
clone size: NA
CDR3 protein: CAWSKSSYEQYF
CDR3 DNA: TGTGCCTGGAGTAAGAGCTCCTACGAGCAGTACTTC

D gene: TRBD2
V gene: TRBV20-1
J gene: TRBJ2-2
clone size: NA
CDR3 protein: CSASRAAGGITGELFF
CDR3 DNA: TGCAGTGCTAGCCGGGCGGCGGGAGGGATCACCGGGGAGCTGTTTTTT

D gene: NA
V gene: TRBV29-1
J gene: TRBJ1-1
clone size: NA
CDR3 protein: CSVEREMNTEAFF
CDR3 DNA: TGCAGCGTTGAAAGGGAAATGAACACTGAAGCTTTCTTT